The T cell receptor (beta chain) under discussion was sequenced for a study of radiotherapy plus CTLA-4 blockade in lung cancer. For the study at large: About 17% of enrolled patients responded objectively, and roughly 31% had disease control. General study results and limits: The study found tumor-derived TCR clones expanded in blood after radiotherapy plus ipilimumab. It was early blood T cell clone dynamics, with interferon-beta, that reportedly best predicted response.

Chemo-refractory metastatic non-small-cell lung cancer patients received focal radiation with ipilimumab CTLA-4 blockade. Produced via immunoSEQ multiplex PCR; TCRdb's table is partial and in-frame only. The sample has 40,000 to 60,000 clones; around 86% are singletons. The CDR3 covers 16 residues. V lost 4 bases to trimming and J lost 3 bases; unmatched junction nucleotides: 9. CDR1 is SGHAT, CDR2 FQNNGV, per germline. Details on this clone: What it recognizes is unknown.

This clonotype originated in a human donor with non-small cell lung cancer who had stable disease on radiotherapy plus ipilimumab. The specimen was peripheral blood, collected from a patient treated with radiotherapy plus ipilimumab. The rearrangement joins TRBV11-2 to TRBJ1-5; 7 nucleotides agree with TRBD1. As DNA, the CDR3 is TGTGCCAGCAGCTCCCTCAGACAGGGTGTCAATCAGCCCCAGCATTTT. This translates into CASSSLRQGVNQPQHF.